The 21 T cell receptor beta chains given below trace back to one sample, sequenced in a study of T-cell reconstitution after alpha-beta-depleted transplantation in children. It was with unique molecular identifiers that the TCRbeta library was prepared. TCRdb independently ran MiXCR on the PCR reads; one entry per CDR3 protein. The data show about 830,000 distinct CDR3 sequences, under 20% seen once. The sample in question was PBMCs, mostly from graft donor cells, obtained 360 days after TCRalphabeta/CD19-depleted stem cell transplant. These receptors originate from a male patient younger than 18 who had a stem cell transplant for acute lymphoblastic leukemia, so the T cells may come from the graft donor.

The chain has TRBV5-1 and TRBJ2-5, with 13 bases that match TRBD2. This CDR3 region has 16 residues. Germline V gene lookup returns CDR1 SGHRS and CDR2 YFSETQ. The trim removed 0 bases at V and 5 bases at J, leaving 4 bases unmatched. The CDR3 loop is CASSLVLAGGTETQYF. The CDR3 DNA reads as TGCGCCAGCAGCTTGGTACTAGCGGGAGGGACGGAGACCCAGTACTTC.

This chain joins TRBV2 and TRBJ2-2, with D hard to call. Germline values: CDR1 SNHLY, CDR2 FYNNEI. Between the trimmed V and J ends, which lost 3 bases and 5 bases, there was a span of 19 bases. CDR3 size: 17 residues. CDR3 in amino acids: CASSEDQLTYLTGELFF. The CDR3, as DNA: TGTGCCAGCAGTGAGGACCAACTAACTTATTTGACCGGGGAGCTGTTTTTT.

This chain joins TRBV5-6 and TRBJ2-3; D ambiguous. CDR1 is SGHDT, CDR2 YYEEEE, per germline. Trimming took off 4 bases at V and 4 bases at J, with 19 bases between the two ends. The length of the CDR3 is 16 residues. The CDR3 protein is CASSATTQPPADTQYF. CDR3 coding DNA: TGTGCCAGCAGCGCGACCACCCAACCGCCCGCAGATACGCAGTATTTT.

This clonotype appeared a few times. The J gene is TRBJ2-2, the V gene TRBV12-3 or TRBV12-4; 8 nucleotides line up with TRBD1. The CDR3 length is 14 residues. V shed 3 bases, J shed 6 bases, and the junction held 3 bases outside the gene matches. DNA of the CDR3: TGTGCCAGCAGTTTGGACAGGGTATCCGGGGAGCTGTTTTTT. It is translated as CASSLDRVSGELFF.

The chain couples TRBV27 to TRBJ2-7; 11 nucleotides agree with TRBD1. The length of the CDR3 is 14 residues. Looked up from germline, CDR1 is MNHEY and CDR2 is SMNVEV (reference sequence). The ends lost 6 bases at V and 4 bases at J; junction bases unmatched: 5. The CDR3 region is CASREWDRGYEQYF. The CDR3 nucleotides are TGTGCCAGCAGGGAGTGGGACAGGGGGTACGAGCAGTACTTC.

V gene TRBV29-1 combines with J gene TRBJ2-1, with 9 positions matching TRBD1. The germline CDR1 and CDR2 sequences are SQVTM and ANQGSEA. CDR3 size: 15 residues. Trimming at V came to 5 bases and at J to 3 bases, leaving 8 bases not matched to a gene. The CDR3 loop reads CSVSPGQGIYNEQFF. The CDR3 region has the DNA TGCAGCGTTTCCCCGGGACAGGGCATCTACAATGAGCAGTTCTTC.

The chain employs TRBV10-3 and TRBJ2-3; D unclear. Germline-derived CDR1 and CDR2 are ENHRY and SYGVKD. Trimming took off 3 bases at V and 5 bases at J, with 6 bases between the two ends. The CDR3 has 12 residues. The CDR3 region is CAISEFRDTQYF. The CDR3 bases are TGTGCCATCAGTGAATTCAGAGATACGCAGTATTTT.

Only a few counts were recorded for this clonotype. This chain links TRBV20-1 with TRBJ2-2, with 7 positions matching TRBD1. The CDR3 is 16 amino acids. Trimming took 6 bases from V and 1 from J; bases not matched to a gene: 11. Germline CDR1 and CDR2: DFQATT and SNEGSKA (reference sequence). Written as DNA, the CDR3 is TGCAGTGCCCGCCCCCGGGACAGATGGAACACCGGGGAGCTGTTTTTT. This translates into CSARPRDRWNTGELFF.

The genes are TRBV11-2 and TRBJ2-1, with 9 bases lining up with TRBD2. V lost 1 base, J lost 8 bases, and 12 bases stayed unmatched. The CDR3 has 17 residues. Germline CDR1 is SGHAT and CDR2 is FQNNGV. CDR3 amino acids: CASSLGWSGGRAYEQFF. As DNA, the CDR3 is TGTGCCAGCAGCTTAGGGTGGAGCGGCGGGAGGGCGTATGAGCAGTTCTTC.

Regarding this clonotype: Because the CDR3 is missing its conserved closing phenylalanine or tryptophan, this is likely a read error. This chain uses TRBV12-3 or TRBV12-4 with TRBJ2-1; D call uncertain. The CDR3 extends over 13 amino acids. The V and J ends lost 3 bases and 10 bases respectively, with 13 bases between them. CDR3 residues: CASSLGRAREQFY. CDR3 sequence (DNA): TGTGCCAGCAGTTTGGGAAGGGCCAGGGAGCAGTTCTAC.

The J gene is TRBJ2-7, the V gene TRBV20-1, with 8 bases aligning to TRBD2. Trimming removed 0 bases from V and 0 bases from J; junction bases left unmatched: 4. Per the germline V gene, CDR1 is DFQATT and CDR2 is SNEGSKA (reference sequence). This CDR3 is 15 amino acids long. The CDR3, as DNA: TGCAGTGCTAGAGAAGAACTAGCGGTCTCCTACGAGCAGTACTTC. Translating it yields CSAREELAVSYEQYF.

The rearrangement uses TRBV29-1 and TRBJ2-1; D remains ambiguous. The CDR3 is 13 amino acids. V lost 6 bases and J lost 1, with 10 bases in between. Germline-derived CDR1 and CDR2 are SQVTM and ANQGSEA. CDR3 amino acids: CSVMKASYNEQFF. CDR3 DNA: TGCAGCGTCATGAAGGCTTCCTACAATGAGCAGTTCTTC.

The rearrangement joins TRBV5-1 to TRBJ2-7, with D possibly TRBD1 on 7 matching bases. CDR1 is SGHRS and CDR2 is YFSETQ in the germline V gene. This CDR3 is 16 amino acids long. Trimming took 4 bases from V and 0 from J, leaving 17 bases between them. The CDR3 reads CASSQQGRRVSYEQYF. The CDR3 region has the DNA TGCGCCAGCAGCCAACAGGGGAGGCGGGTCTCCTACGAGCAGTACTTC.

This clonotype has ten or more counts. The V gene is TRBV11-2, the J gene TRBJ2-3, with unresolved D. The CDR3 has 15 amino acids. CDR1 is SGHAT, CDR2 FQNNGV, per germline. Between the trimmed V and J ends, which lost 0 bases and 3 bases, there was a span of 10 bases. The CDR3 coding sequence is TGTGCCAGCAGCTTAGACCCGATCACGACAGATACGCAGTATTTT. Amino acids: CASSLDPITTDTQYF.

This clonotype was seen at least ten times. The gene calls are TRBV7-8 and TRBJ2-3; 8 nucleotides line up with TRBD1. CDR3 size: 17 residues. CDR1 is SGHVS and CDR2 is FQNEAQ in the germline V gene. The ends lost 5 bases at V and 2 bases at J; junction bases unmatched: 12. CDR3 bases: TGTGCCAGCAGCCCTCTCCCCCAGGGGGCCAACACAGATACGCAGTATTTT. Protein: CASSPLPQGANTDTQYF.

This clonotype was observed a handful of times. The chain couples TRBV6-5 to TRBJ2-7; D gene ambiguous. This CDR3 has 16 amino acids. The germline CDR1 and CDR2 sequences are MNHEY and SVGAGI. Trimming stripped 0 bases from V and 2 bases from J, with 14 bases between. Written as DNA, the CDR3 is TGTGCCAGCAGTTACTCGACCTCTTTCACCCCCTACGAGCAGTACTTC. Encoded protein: CASSYSTSFTPYEQYF.

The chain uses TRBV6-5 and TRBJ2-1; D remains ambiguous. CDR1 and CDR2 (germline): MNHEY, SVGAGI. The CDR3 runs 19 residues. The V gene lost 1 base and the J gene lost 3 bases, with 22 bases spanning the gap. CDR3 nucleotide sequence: TGTGCCAGCAGTTACTTCGGCCCGCGGAGTGATTGGGACTACAATGAGCAGTTCTTC. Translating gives CASSYFGPRSDWDYNEQFF.

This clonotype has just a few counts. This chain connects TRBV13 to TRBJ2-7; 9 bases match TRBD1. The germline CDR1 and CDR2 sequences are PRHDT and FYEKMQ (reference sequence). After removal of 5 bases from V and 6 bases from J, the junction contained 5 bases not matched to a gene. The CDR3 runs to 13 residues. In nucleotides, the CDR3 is TGTGCCAGCAGCGACCGGACAGGGGTCGAGCAGTACTTC. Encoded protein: CASSDRTGVEQYF.

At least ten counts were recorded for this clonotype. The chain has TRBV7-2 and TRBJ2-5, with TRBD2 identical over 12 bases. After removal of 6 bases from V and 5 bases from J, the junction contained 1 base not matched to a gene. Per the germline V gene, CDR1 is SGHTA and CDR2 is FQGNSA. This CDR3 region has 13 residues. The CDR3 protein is CASRLAGGETQYF. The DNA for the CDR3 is TGTGCCAGCAGGCTAGCGGGAGGGGAGACCCAGTACTTC.

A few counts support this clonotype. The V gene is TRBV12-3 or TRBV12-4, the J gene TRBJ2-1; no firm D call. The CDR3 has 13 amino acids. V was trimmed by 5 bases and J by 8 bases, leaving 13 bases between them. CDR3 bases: TGTGCCAGCAGTCCCCCGATAAACGATGAGCAGTTCTTC. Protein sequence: CASSPPINDEQFF.

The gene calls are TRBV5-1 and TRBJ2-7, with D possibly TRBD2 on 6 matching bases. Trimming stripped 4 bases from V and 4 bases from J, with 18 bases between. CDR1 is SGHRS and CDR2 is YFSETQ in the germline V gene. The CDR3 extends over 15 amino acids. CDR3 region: CASSPEGLSSYEQYF. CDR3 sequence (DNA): TGCGCCAGCAGCCCGGAGGGCCTTAGCTCGTACGAGCAGTACTTC.